This TCR beta chain was retrieved from a study of T cells expressing NK-cell markers (TCRdb year 2020). In the study overall: About eight donors provided sorted CD3+CD56+NKG2C+, CD3+CD56+NKG2C- and CD3+CD56-NKG2C+ T-cell subsets, whose TCR beta-chain repertoires were profiled. All eight donors whose samples were sequenced were randomly selected healthy volunteers, three of them men and five women. The libraries were sequenced on Illumina HiSeq 2000/2500, MiSeq or NextSeq, producing 2 x 150 bp reads. Of the eight sequenced donors, seven were found to be HCMV-seropositive and one was found to be HCMV-seronegative.

The germline V gene specifies SGHVS as CDR1 and FNYEAQ as CDR2. The CDR3 runs 14 amino acids, cysteine and phenylalanine included. DNA for this receptor is not on file. This sample was sequenced with an Illumina HiSeq 2000. TCR beta cDNA libraries were prepared using 5'RACE template switching, which introduced a universal primer site and unique molecular identifiers. Synthesis of cDNA was primed from the TCR beta constant segment and was followed by two consecutive PCR amplification steps. In the authors' own workflow: MIGEC was used to demultiplex reads and group the reads by UMI, and MiTCR was used to assemble and quantify clonotypes. To exclude erroneous sequences, only TCR cDNA sequences supported by at least two reads were retained. The tcR package was used for downstream repertoire analysis, with clonotypes matched between fractions based on CDR3 nucleotide sequence plus V segment. VDJmatch was used to annotate antigen specificity against VDJdb, with one amino acid substitution allowed in CDR3. Reprocessed by TCRdb, the reads give a single entry per CDR3 protein sequence, without DNA. Clone size and V and J calls follow TCRdb, not the original study. This sample's listing comprises 440,000 or so distinct CDR3 sequences. About 7.1% of the sample is in the top ten clones.

Concerning this clonotype itself: It lacks a known antigen.

HCMV-specific IgG was detected in serum with a commercial ELISA kit to determine HCMV serostatus. Ficoll density gradient centrifugation was used to isolate peripheral blood mononuclear cells from blood. Broader findings and caveats from the paper: Those dominant clonotypes were again the most abundant among CD3+CD56-NKG2C+ cells in several donors, at about 28.3-60.1%. In more than five donors, the dominant CD3+CD56+NKG2C+ clonotypes were found to rank among the top 10 CD8+ clonotypes and to make up roughly 1.0-7.0% of CD8+ T cells. Whether the expanded NKG2C-expressing T cell clones were specific for HCMV antigens remained unclear.

The source of this sequence is a woman between 18 and 70 years old in good health. This chain is built from TRBV7-6 and TRBJ1-5; the TRBD1 assignment by TCRdb is unverifiable without DNA. Sequencing used blood T cells: a sorted CD56 or NKG2C T cell subset, CD4+ or CD8+ T cells, or bulk PBMC T cells (not recorded which). This receptor has the CDR3 CASSPGGVGQPQHF.